This record covers a single T cell receptor beta chain. What it binds is not known. This record comes from a study of T cell responses to AZD1222 COVID-19 vaccine. Study-wide points: Distributed over spike, vaccine-associated CD4 TCRs predominated at 160-218 and 743-854. Recipients of AZD1222 seropositive at baseline numbered only six or seven. Of spike-specific TCRs, nearly half reportedly target regions left unmutated in variants.

Pooling covered second doses at about 4 or about 12 weeks. Assay: immunoSEQ multiplex PCR; the TCRdb copy retains only in-frame clones and omits some. The profile shows roughly 80,000 clones, 90% of them singletons. The sequencing used peripheral blood, collected 28 days after the second AZD1222 dose. The clonotype was recovered from an adult who received the AZD1222 COVID-19 vaccine.

CDR3 nucleotides: TGTGCCAGCAGTGAATCCCGGCGCCAGCCCCAGCATTTT. The encoded protein is CASSESRRQPQHF. The chain combines TRBV6-1 with TRBJ1-5; no clear D. This CDR3 is built from 13 residues. V was clipped by 2 bases and J by 7 bases, with 9 bases between them. Germline-derived CDR1 and CDR2 are MNHNS and SASEGT.